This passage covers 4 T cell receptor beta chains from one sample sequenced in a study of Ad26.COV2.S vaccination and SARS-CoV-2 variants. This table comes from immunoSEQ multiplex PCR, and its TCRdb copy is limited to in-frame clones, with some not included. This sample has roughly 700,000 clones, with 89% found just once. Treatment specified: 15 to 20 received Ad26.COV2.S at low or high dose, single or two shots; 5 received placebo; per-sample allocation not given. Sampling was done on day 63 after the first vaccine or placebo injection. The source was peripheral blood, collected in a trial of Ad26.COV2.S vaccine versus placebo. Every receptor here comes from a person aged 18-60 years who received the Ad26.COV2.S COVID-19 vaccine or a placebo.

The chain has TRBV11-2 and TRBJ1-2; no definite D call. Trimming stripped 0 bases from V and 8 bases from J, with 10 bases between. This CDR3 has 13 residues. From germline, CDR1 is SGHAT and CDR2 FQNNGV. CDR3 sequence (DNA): TGTGCCAGCAGCTTAGATACAAGAGCGGGCTACACCTTC. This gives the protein CASSLDTRAGYTF.

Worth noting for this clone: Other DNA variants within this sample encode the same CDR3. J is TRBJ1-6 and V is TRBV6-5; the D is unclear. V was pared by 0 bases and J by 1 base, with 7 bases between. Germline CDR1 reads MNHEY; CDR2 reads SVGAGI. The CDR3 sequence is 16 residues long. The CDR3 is CASSYSGSSYNSPLHF. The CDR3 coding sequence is TGTGCCAGCAGTTACTCGGGGAGTTCCTATAATTCACCCCTCCACTTT.

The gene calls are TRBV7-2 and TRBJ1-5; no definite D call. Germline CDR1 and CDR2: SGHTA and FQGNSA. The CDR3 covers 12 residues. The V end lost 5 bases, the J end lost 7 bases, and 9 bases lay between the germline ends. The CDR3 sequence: CASSTMGQPQHF. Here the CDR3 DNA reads TGTGCCAGCAGCACTATGGGACAGCCCCAGCATTTT.

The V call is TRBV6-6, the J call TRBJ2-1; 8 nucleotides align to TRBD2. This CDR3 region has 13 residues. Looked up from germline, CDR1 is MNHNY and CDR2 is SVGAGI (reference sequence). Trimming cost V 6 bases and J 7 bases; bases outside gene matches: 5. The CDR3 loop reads CASRIGGGNEQFF. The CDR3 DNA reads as TGTGCCAGCAGGATCGGCGGGGGGAATGAGCAGTTCTTC.